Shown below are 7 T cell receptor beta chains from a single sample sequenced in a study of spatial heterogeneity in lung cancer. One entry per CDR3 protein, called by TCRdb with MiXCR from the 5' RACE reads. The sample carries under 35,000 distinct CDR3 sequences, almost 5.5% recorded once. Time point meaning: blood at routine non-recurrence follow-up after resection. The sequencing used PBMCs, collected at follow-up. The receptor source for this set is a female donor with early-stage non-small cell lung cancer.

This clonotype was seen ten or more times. In nucleotides, the CDR3 is TGTGCCAGCAGCCGCCGACTAGTTCCCGGGGAGCTGTTTTTT. This translates into CASSRRLVPGELFF. The J gene is TRBJ2-2, the V gene TRBV14; tentatively, D is TRBD2 (6 bases). Germline assignment: CDR1 SGHDN and CDR2 FVKESK. The germline V and J ends were trimmed by 4 bases and 6 bases, with 12 bases remaining between them. The CDR3 has 14 residues.

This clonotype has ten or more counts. The CDR3, as DNA: TGTGCCAGCAGCTTCCTCGGAAACTATGGCTACACCTTC. It codes for CASSFLGNYGYTF. This sequence joins TRBV7-9 and TRBJ1-2; D gene ambiguous. Trimming pared 3 bases from V and 2 bases from J, leaving 7 bases between. Germline assignment: CDR1 SEHNR and CDR2 FQNEAQ (reference sequence). The CDR3 sequence is 13 residues long.

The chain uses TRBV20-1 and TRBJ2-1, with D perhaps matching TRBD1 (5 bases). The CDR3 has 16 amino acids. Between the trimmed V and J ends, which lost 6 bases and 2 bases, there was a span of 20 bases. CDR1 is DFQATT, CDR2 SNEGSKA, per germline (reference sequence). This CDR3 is CSAEDRQRLAYNEQFF. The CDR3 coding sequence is TGCAGTGCCGAAGACAGACAACGCCTAGCCTACAATGAGCAGTTCTTC.

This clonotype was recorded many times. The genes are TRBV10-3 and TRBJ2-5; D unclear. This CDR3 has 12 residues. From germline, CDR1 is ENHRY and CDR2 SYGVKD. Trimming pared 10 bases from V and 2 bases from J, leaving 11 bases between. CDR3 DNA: TGTGCCACCGGACCGGAGCAAGAGACCCAGTACTTC. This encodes CATGPEQETQYF.

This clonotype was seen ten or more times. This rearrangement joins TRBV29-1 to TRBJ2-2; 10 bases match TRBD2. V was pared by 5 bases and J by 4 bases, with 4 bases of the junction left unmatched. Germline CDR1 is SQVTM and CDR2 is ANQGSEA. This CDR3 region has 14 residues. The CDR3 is CSVRAGGLTGELFF. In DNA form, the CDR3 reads TGCAGCGTTAGAGCGGGGGGGCTCACCGGGGAGCTGTTTTTT.

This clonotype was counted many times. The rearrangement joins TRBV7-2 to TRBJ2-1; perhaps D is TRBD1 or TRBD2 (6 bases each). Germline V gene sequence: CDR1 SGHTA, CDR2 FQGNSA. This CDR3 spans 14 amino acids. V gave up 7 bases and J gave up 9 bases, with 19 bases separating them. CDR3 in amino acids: CASTPPWGALEQFF. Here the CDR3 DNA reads TGTGCCAGCACCCCTCCTTGGGGGGCCCTTGAGCAGTTCTTC.

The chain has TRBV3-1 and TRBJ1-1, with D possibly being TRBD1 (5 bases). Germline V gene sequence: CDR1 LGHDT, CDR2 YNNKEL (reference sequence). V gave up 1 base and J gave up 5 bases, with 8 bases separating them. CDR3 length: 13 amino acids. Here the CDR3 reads CASSQGGGTEAFF. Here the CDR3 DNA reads TGTGCCAGCAGCCAAGGGGGGGGGACTGAAGCTTTCTTT.